The 11 T cell receptor beta chains reported below all come from one sample, sequenced in a study of T cells after yellow fever vaccination. MiXCR was run by TCRdb on the 5' RACE reads, yielding one entry per CDR3 protein. The sample records tens of thousands of distinct CDR3 sequences, around 7% being singletons. Sample: CD8+ T cells sorted from PBMCs, taken around 10 days after the first yellow fever vaccination. The source of these receptors is a man aged 18 to 35 who received the YFV17D yellow fever vaccine.

This clonotype was observed a handful of times. The CDR3 is CASSQGNTGELFF. CDR3 DNA: TGCGCCAGCAGCCAGGGAAACACCGGGGAGCTGTTTTTT. The rearrangement links TRBV4-3 to TRBJ2-2; D is unresolved. The CDR3 has 13 amino acids. CDR1 and CDR2 (germline): LGHNA, YSLEER. Trimming left V 3 bases short and J 2 bases short, with 4 bases between.

Many counts were recorded for this clonotype. This rearrangement joins TRBV12-3 or TRBV12-4 to TRBJ2-7; D is uncertain. V was trimmed by 1 base and J by 5 bases, leaving 6 bases between them. The CDR3 loop spans 12 amino acids. The CDR3 loop is CASSLEGDEQYF. For the CDR3, the DNA is TGTGCCAGCAGTTTAGAGGGCGACGAGCAGTACTTC.

This chain links TRBV7-2 with TRBJ1-2; D possibly corresponds to TRBD1 (5 bases). V was cut by 2 bases and J by 5 bases, with 21 bases left in between. This CDR3 is built from 17 residues. Per germline, CDR1 SGHTA and CDR2 FQGNSA. The CDR3 is CASSLLGGTEALYGYTF. The CDR3 nucleotides are TGTGCCAGCAGCTTATTAGGCGGGACGGAGGCGTTATATGGCTACACCTTC.

This chain uses TRBV11-2 with TRBJ2-5; D gene unclear. CDR1 and CDR2 from the germline V gene are SGHAT and FQNNGV. Trimming left V 4 bases short and J 1 base short, with 13 bases between. This CDR3 contains 15 residues. The CDR3 reads CASSSRSGRQETQYF. The CDR3, as DNA: TGTGCCAGCAGCTCCCGGTCGGGCCGCCAAGAGACCCAGTACTTC.

Comment on this clonotype: This may stem from a read error, because a much larger clone lies one nucleotide away. This rearrangement joins TRBV27 to TRBJ2-5, with D unclear. Germline loops: CDR1 MNHEY, CDR2 SMNVEV (reference sequence). Deletions cut 2 bases from V and 5 bases from J, with 12 bases between. There are 14 residues in the CDR3. CDR3 sequence: CASSLTWLNETQYF. Here the CDR3 DNA reads TGTGCCAGCAGTTTAACTTGGCTGAATGAGACCCAGTACTTC.

The chain has TRBV7-3 and TRBJ2-5; a possible D gene is TRBD2 (7 bases). Deletions cut 2 bases from V and 4 bases from J, with 11 bases between. Germline V gene sequence: CDR1 SGHTA, CDR2 FQGTGA. This CDR3 has 14 amino acids. CDR3 in amino acids: CASSLSGGIETQYF. The CDR3 DNA reads TGTGCCAGCAGCTTATCGGGGGGCATAGAGACCCAGTACTTC.

This clonotype was seen repeatedly, ten times or more. The chain employs TRBV12-5 and TRBJ1-5; unclear D gene. The germline V and J ends were trimmed by 4 bases and 6 bases, with 7 bases remaining between them. The germline gives CDR1 LGHNT, CDR2 FRNRAP. CDR3 length: 12 amino acids. CDR3 residues: CASGWLTQPQHF. The CDR3 bases are TGTGCTAGTGGTTGGTTAACTCAGCCCCAGCATTTT.

The chain is built from TRBV7-2 and TRBJ1-3; 10 positions match TRBD1. The trim removed 5 bases at V and 1 base at J, leaving 5 bases unmatched. This CDR3 comprises 16 residues. The germline V gene encodes CDR1 SGHTA and CDR2 FQGNSA. The DNA for the CDR3 is TGTGCCAGCAGCCTCCGGACAGGGGGTTCTGGAAACACCATATATTTT. Translated: CASSLRTGGSGNTIYF. The full variable domain, rest sourced from reference TRBV7-2 and TRBJ1-3, is GAGVSQSPSNKVTEKGKDVELRCDPISGHTALYWYRQSLGQGLEFLIYFQGNSAPDKSGLPSDRFSAERTGGSVSTLTIQRTQQEDSAVYLCASSLRTGGSGNTIYFGEGSWLTVV.

Ten or more counts support this clonotype. The chain couples TRBV20-1 to TRBJ2-2; D is ambiguous. Germline CDR1 and CDR2: DFQATT and SNEGSKA (reference sequence). With 1 base removed from V and 0 bases from J, the gap between germline ends came to 3 bases. CDR3 size: 13 residues. CDR3 loop: CSARGANTGELFF. CDR3 bases: TGCAGTGCTAGAGGAGCGAACACCGGGGAGCTGTTTTTT.

This clonotype was observed many times. CDR3 nucleotide sequence: TGCGCCAGCAGCCCTAAGCAGGGGGCTACGGAGCAGTTCTTC. Translating gives CASSPKQGATEQFF. This rearrangement joins TRBV4-3 to TRBJ2-1; TRBD1 matches 8 bases. The length of the CDR3 is 14 residues. The V gene end was trimmed by 4 bases and the J gene end by 10 bases; junction bases not matched to a gene: 9. Germline V lookup: CDR1 LGHNA, CDR2 YSLEER.

This clonotype has just one count. Since no conserved phenylalanine or tryptophan closes the CDR3, a read error is the likely cause. The chain joins TRBV7-9 to TRBJ2-7; 12 bases fit TRBD1. The CDR3 has 15 residues. The germline gives CDR1 SEHNR, CDR2 FQNEAQ (reference sequence). V lost 6 bases and J lost 3; bases outside the gene matches: 6. CDR3 sequence reads: CASSYRDRGLYEQYS. The CDR3 DNA reads as TGTGCCAGCAGTTACCGGGACAGGGGGCTCTACGAGCAGTACTCC.